Presented here are 11 T cell receptor beta chains from one specimen sequenced in a study of monozygotic twins with inflammatory bowel disease. TCRdb reprocessed the 5' RACE reads, with one entry per CDR3 protein and no DNA. The ten most abundant clones cover roughly 2.6% of a sample with approximately 400,000 distinct CDR3 sequences. Sequenced: blood. All receptors come from a human donor with ulcerative colitis or Crohn's disease, or a healthy co-twin of an affected twin (not recorded which).

The chain's CDR3 is CASSLGQISMNTEAFF. This chain uses TRBV4-1 with TRBJ1-1; TCRdb proposes TRBD1, but this gene call is untestable without DNA. The germline CDR1 and CDR2 sequences are MGHRA and YSYEKL. This CDR3 comprises 16 residues.

The chain carries TRBV4-1 and TRBJ1-5; TCRdb lists TRBD1, though no DNA is available to test this call. This CDR3 is built from 19 residues. CDR1 and CDR2 from the germline V gene are MGHRA and YSYEKL. CDR3: CASSQDRTGVGWSNQPQHF.

The CDR3 protein is CASSGQDLSTDTQYF. The chain carries TRBV12-3 or TRBV12-4 and TRBJ2-3; TCRdb selects TRBD1, and the lack of DNA leaves this call unchecked. This CDR3 has 15 amino acids.

The chain carries TRBV20-1 and TRBJ2-1; TCRdb's D gene call, TRBD1, goes unchecked for lack of DNA. Germline lookup yields CDR1 DFQATT and CDR2 SNEGSKA (reference sequence). The CDR3 extends over 12 amino acids. The CDR3 here is CSGWTGVSEQFF.

This chain joins TRBV5-1 and TRBJ1-1; TCRdb's D call, TRBD1, is unchecked because there is no DNA. Germline V gene lookup returns CDR1 SGHRS and CDR2 YFSETQ. The length of the CDR3 is 13 residues. The CDR3 protein is CASSLGGQGEAFF.

CDR3 amino acids: CASSLSGHVGLGELFF. The chain is built from TRBV7-2 and TRBJ2-2; TCRdb returns TRBD1, unconfirmable since there is no DNA. The CDR3 runs to 16 residues. Germline CDR1 is SGHTA and CDR2 is FQGNSA.

The chain carries TRBV7-2 and TRBJ2-1. The CDR3 has 14 amino acids. Looked up from germline, CDR1 is SGHTA and CDR2 is FQGNSA. CDR3 residues: CASSLAAKYNEQFF.

The CDR3 spells CATSRDSPVFSYEQYF. This sequence joins TRBV15 and TRBJ2-7. The germline V gene has CDR1 LNHNV and CDR2 YYDKDF (reference sequence). The CDR3 is 16 amino acids.

The chain links TRBV30 to TRBJ2-5; absent DNA, TCRdb's TRBD2 call cannot be checked. The CDR3 spans 14 residues. Germline loops: CDR1 GTSNPN, CDR2 SVGIG (reference sequence). The CDR3 is CAWSDGTSGGMEYF.

The V gene is TRBV7-2, the J gene TRBJ1-3; TCRdb returns TRBD1, unconfirmable since there is no DNA. CDR3 length: 11 amino acids. CDR1 and CDR2 (germline): SGHTA, FQGNSA. The CDR3 sequence is CATGQGNTIYF. Filled out from reference TRBV7-2 and TRBJ1-3, the complete variable domain reads GAGVSQSPSNKVTEKGKDVELRCDPISGHTALYWYRQSLGQGLEFLIYFQGNSAPDKSGLPSDRFSAERTGGSVSTLTIQRTQQEDSAVYLCATGQGNTIYFGEGSWLTVV.

This sequence joins TRBV5-1 and TRBJ2-7; TCRdb indicates TRBD1, and absent DNA this call remains unverified. This CDR3 is built from 15 residues. Germline CDR1 reads SGHRS; CDR2 reads YFSETQ. The CDR3 protein is CASSLELPGTYEQYF.